This note documents a single TCR beta chain sequence. Its antigen remains unknown. HIV-negative, healthy adults without recent acute infections or vaccinations were the donors. These data originate in a study of shared clonotypes between healthy human individuals. Study-wide results and limits: All-four-donor shared clonotypes had higher generation probabilities than non-shared clonotypes did. Four donors held 4.5% to 5% of naive CD4 clonotypes in common. What naive subsets generally showed was a larger estimated richness than memory subsets showed.

The repertoire was sequenced with immunoSEQ multiplex PCR; TCRdb's copy has only in-frame clones and lacks some. The top ten clones hold 0.1% to 0.15% of a sample with approximately 2.4 million clones, 95% of them seen once. Sequencing was done on a sample of naive CD4+ T cells sorted from blood. Specified subset: CD45RA+ positively selected. This sequence originates from a man between 18 and 29 years old in good health.

The DNA for the CDR3 is TGTGCCACCAGCAGAGATCATAGGAGGGATCAGCCCCAGCATTTT. Translation gives CATSRDHRRDQPQHF. V usage is TRBV15 and J usage is TRBJ1-5; no firm D call. Per germline, CDR1 LNHNV and CDR2 YYDKDF (reference sequence). The CDR3 has 15 residues. The V and J ends lost 0 bases and 5 bases respectively, with 11 bases between them.